These T cell receptor beta chains were read from a single sample in a study of CD8 T cells in acute hepatitis C reinfection. The table came from immunoSEQ multiplex PCR; TCRdb's copy has only in-frame clones and leaves some out. The sample lists around 34,000 clones; approximately 87% were seen once. Sequencing used naive CD8+ T cells from PBMCs. These TCRs come from a man younger than 40 with chronic hepatitis C. Each CDR3 is given with its conserved first and last residue. Each record gives: V gene, clone size, J gene, D gene, CDR3 protein, CDR3 DNA. D genes are given only for firm matches. Clone size is not always given. Where it is, it says once, few, many or a class for expanded clones.

TRBV7-6	.	TRBJ1-2	.	CASSLYPEGSYGYTF	TGTGCCAGCAGCTTATACCCCGAGGGTAGCTATGGCTACACCTTC
TRBV5-1	.	TRBJ2-1	TRBD2	CASSLRLAPDEQFF	TGCGCCAGCAGCCTTAGACTAGCCCCGGATGAGCAGTTCTTC
TRBV6-6	.	TRBJ2-3	.	CASSQDSYTDTQYF	TGTGCCAGCAGTCAGGACAGCTACACAGATACGCAGTATTTT
TRBV9	.	TRBJ1-1	.	CASSVIQGNTEAFF	TGTGCCAGCAGCGTTATACAGGGGAACACTGAAGCTTTCTTT
TRBV28	.	TRBJ1-5	TRBD1	CASRLRGDRHSSPQHF	TGTGCCAGCAGACTACGGGGGGACAGACACTCATCGCCCCAGCATTTT
TRBV7-3	.	TRBJ2-3	.	CASSLEASTDTQYF	TGTGCCAGCAGCTTAGAAGCTAGCACAGATACGCAGTATTTT
TRBV11-2	.	TRBJ1-2	TRBD1	CASSLSRDRGDGYTF	TGTGCCAGCAGCTTATCCCGGGACAGGGGCGATGGCTACACCTTC
TRBV5-6	.	TRBJ1-1	.	CASSLWGAYTEAFF	TGTGCCAGCAGCTTGTGGGGGGCTTACACTGAAGCTTTCTTT
TRBV27	few	TRBJ1-1	.	CASSTTVRGTEAFF	TGTGCCAGCAGTACTACCGTCAGGGGCACTGAAGCTTTCTTT
TRBV11-2	.	TRBJ2-7	.	CASSFDSNYEQYF	TGTGCCAGCAGCTTCGACTCCAACTACGAGCAGTACTTC
TRBV15	.	TRBJ1-5	.	CATSGPEASPPQHF	TGTGCCACCAGCGGCCCGGAGGCATCGCCGCCCCAGCATTTT
TRBV27	.	TRBJ2-3	TRBD1	CASSFRVGTGTDTQYF	TGTGCCAGCAGTTTCCGAGTTGGGACAGGCACAGATACGCAGTATTTT
TRBV10-2	.	TRBJ2-3	TRBD2	CAGSGGAGSDTQYF	TGCGCCGGTAGCGGGGGGGCCGGATCAGATACGCAGTATTTT
TRBV19	.	TRBJ2-3	.	CASSIGGAGTDTQYF	TGTGCCAGTAGTATAGGTGGGGCGGGGACAGATACGCAGTATTTT
TRBV5-1	.	TRBJ1-1	.	CASSFTGGTEAFF	TGCGCCAGCAGCTTTACAGGCGGTACTGAAGCTTTCTTT
TRBV11-2	.	TRBJ2-5	.	CASSDTETQYF	TGTGCCAGCAGCGACACGGAGACCCAGTACTTC
TRBV5-1	.	TRBJ2-7	.	CASMLGPTYEQYF	TGCGCCAGCATGTTAGGGCCTACCTACGAGCAGTACTTC
TRBV5-6	.	TRBJ1-1	.	CASSLGTPEAFF	TGTGCCAGCAGCTTGGGGACACCTGAAGCTTTCTTT
TRBV9	once	TRBJ2-7	.	CASSVARDTGYEQYF	TGTGCCAGCAGCGTAGCCCGGGACACCGGGTACGAGCAGTACTTC
TRBV5-4	.	TRBJ1-1	.	CASSTGDHTEAFF	TGTGCCAGCAGTACGGGGGATCACACTGAAGCTTTCTTT
TRBV27	.	TRBJ2-2	TRBD1	CASSPRTGNTGELFF	TGTGCCAGCAGTCCCCGGACAGGGAACACCGGGGAGCTGTTTTTT
TRBV27	.	TRBJ2-7	.	CASSSGVSYEQYF	TGTGCCAGCAGTTCAGGGGTCTCCTACGAGCAGTACTTC
TRBV4-3	.	TRBJ1-1	.	CASSQGVSVTEAFF	TGCGCCAGCAGCCAAGGGGTGTCAGTCACTGAAGCTTTCTTT
TRBV7-5	.	TRBJ1-6	.	CARSSRDASYNSPLHF	TGTGCCAGAAGTTCTCGGGACGCCTCCTATAATTCACCCCTCCACTTT
TRBV13	.	TRBJ2-2	.	CASSGETGELFF	TGTGCCAGCAGCGGTGAGACCGGGGAGCTGTTTTTT
TRBV30	.	TRBJ1-2	.	CAYYRDGYTF	TGTGCCTATTACAGGGATGGCTACACCTTC
TRBV9	.	TRBJ2-5	TRBD2	CASSAGGGSETQYF	TGTGCCAGCAGCGCCGGGGGGGGTTCCGAGACCCAGTACTTC
TRBV5-1	once	TRBJ2-7	.	CASSLRPPAEQYF	TGCGCCAGCAGCTTGAGGCCCCCTGCCGAGCAGTACTTC
TRBV7-8	.	TRBJ1-3	.	CASSSQGNTIYF	TGTGCCAGCAGCTCCCAAGGAAACACCATATATTTT
TRBV9	.	TRBJ1-5	.	CASSRIRGAPLSNQPQHF	TGTGCCAGCAGTCGCATAAGGGGGGCTCCCCTTAGCAATCAGCCCCAGCATTTT
TRBV2	.	TRBJ1-5	TRBD1	CASGGQTNQPQHF	TGTGCCAGCGGGGGACAGACCAATCAGCCCCAGCATTTT
TRBV27	few	TRBJ1-2	.	CASSLGQGRHGYTF	TGTGCCAGCAGTTTAGGGCAGGGGAGGCATGGCTACACCTTC
TRBV20-1	.	TRBJ1-1	.	CSASEGTEAFF	TGCAGTGCTAGTGAGGGCACTGAAGCTTTCTTT
TRBV27	.	TRBJ2-7	.	CASSTELGDEQYF	TGTGCCAGCAGTACGGAACTCGGGGACGAGCAGTACTTC
TRBV13	.	TRBJ1-2	TRBD1	CASSLGAPTGDYGYTF	TGTGCCAGCAGCTTAGGCGCCCCGACAGGGGATTATGGCTACACCTTC
TRBV2	.	TRBJ2-7	TRBD1	CASTYYRGLDEQYF	TGTGCCAGCACTTACTACAGGGGGCTGGACGAGCAGTACTTC
TRBV19	.	TRBJ2-1	TRBD1	CASSIGTGGAFIIDEQFF	TGTGCCAGTAGTATCGGGACAGGGGGCGCGTTCATTATAGATGAGCAGTTCTTC
TRBV7-9	.	TRBJ2-7	TRBD1	CASSGNRDRSYEQYF	TGTGCCAGCAGCGGTAACCGGGACAGGTCCTACGAGCAGTACTTC
TRBV11-2	.	TRBJ2-1	.	CASAGQETYNEQFF	TGTGCCAGCGCGGGACAAGAAACCTACAATGAGCAGTTCTTC
TRBV18	.	TRBJ1-2	.	CASSPPSGFHGYTF	TGTGCCAGCTCACCACCGAGTGGGTTCCATGGCTACACCTTC
TRBV4-2	.	TRBJ2-3	TRBD1	CASSQPSQGARGTDTQYF	TGTGCCAGCAGCCAACCTTCACAGGGGGCACGAGGCACAGATACGCAGTATTTT
TRBV27	.	TRBJ2-2	.	CASRLATGELFF	TGTGCCAGCAGGCTAGCCACCGGGGAGCTGTTTTTT
TRBV30	.	TRBJ1-1	.	CAWSVPGNTEAFF	TGTGCCTGGAGTGTACCTGGGAACACTGAAGCTTTCTTT
TRBV4-3	.	TRBJ2-5	.	CASSQDLVGVETQYF	TGCGCCAGCAGCCAAGATTTGGTGGGGGTAGAGACCCAGTACTTC